This is a list of T cell receptor beta chains from one sample in a study of T cells in Graves' hyperthyroidism and ophthalmopathy. TCRdb ran MiXCR on the multiplex PCR reads and lists one entry per CDR3 protein. The sample yields fewer than 750,000 distinct CDR3 sequences, around 15% seen once. The material sequenced was blood. These receptors originate from a woman between 45 and 60 years old with Graves' ophthalmopathy. Both conserved end residues are part of each CDR3. Fields, in order: V gene, D gene, J gene, clone size, CDR3 protein, CDR3 DNA. D genes are given only for firm matches. Size is omitted from some rows. Given values are once, few, many or a class for expanded clones.

v_call: TRBV5-1
d_call: TRBD2
j_call: TRBJ2-7
clone_size: many
cdr3_aa: CASRKTRDRGGEQYF
cdr3_nt: TGCGCCAGCAGAAAGACCCGGGACCGGGGGGGAGAGCAGTACTTC

v_call: TRBV19
d_call: NA
j_call: TRBJ1-4
clone_size: NA
cdr3_aa: CASSITFVGYRIVKLFF
cdr3_nt: TGTGCCAGTAGTATAACTTTTGTCGGCTACAGGATAGTAAAACTGTTTTTT

v_call: TRBV27
d_call: TRBD1
j_call: TRBJ1-1
clone_size: many
cdr3_aa: CASSDEQGLNTEAFF
cdr3_nt: TGTGCCAGCAGCGATGAACAGGGGCTGAACACTGAAGCTTTCTTT

v_call: TRBV9
d_call: NA
j_call: TRBJ1-5
clone_size: few
cdr3_aa: CASSVGSGSNQPQHF
cdr3_nt: TGTGCCAGCAGCGTAGGAAGCGGGAGCAATCAGCCCCAGCATTTT

v_call: TRBV28
d_call: TRBD2
j_call: TRBJ2-2
clone_size: many
cdr3_aa: CASSRAGAGELFF
cdr3_nt: TGTGCCAGCAGCCGAGCGGGAGCCGGGGAGCTGTTTTTT

v_call: TRBV4-2
d_call: NA
j_call: TRBJ1-1
clone_size: NA
cdr3_aa: CASKPGTSLNTEAFF
cdr3_nt: TGTGCCAGCAAGCCCGGGACAAGTTTGAACACTGAAGCTTTCTTT

v_call: TRBV27
d_call: NA
j_call: TRBJ2-7
clone_size: many
cdr3_aa: CASSLSSGHEQYF
cdr3_nt: TGTGCCAGCAGTTTATCCAGCGGCCACGAGCAGTACTTC

v_call: TRBV2
d_call: TRBD2
j_call: TRBJ2-7
clone_size: many
cdr3_aa: CASRFTSGYEQYF
cdr3_nt: TGTGCCAGCAGGTTTACTAGCGGCTACGAGCAGTACTTC

v_call: TRBV7-2
d_call: TRBD1
j_call: TRBJ1-6
clone_size: many
cdr3_aa: CASSPRQGSSYNSPLHF
cdr3_nt: TGTGCCAGCAGCCCCCGACAGGGGAGCTCCTATAATTCACCCCTCCACTTT

v_call: TRBV7-2
d_call: NA
j_call: TRBJ2-7
clone_size: NA
cdr3_aa: CASSLGAGGAYEQYF
cdr3_nt: TGTGCCAGCAGCTTAGGGGCAGGAGGGGCCTACGAGCAGTACTTC

v_call: TRBV4-1
d_call: NA
j_call: TRBJ1-4
clone_size: NA
cdr3_aa: CASSQQGRSPFF
cdr3_nt: TGCGCCAGCAGCCAACAGGGACGGTCCCCGTTTTTT

v_call: TRBV7-8
d_call: TRBD2
j_call: TRBJ2-7
clone_size: many
cdr3_aa: CASSLAKASGRSYEQYF
cdr3_nt: TGTGCCAGCAGCCTGGCGAAGGCTAGCGGCCGTTCCTACGAGCAGTACTTC

v_call: TRBV9
d_call: TRBD2
j_call: TRBJ2-3
clone_size: many
cdr3_aa: CASASPGGSEDTQYF
cdr3_nt: TGTGCCAGCGCCTCACCGGGGGGTAGCGAGGATACGCAGTATTTT

v_call: TRBV5-4
d_call: TRBD2
j_call: TRBJ2-1
clone_size: NA
cdr3_aa: CASSLGVGTSGRGKDNEQFF
cdr3_nt: TGTGCCAGCAGCTTGGGGGTCGGGACTAGCGGGAGAGGAAAGGACAATGAGCAGTTCTTC

v_call: TRBV6-6
d_call: NA
j_call: TRBJ2-7
clone_size: NA
cdr3_aa: CASSYGPEDEQYF
cdr3_nt: TGTGCCAGCAGTTACGGCCCAGAGGACGAGCAGTACTTC

v_call: TRBV5-1
d_call: TRBD2
j_call: TRBJ2-5
clone_size: many
cdr3_aa: CASSLFGVSGYQETQYF
cdr3_nt: TGCGCCAGCAGCTTGTTTGGGGTTAGCGGGTACCAAGAGACCCAGTACTTC

v_call: TRBV11-3
d_call: TRBD2
j_call: TRBJ2-3
clone_size: many
cdr3_aa: CASSLDSGLAGEPDTQYF
cdr3_nt: TGTGCCAGCAGCTTAGACAGCGGACTAGCGGGCGAGCCAGATACGCAGTATTTT

v_call: TRBV7-2
d_call: TRBD2
j_call: TRBJ2-1
clone_size: many
cdr3_aa: CASSLVTFRLADSYNEQFF
cdr3_nt: TGTGCCAGCAGCTTAGTAACATTTCGGCTAGCGGACTCCTACAATGAGCAGTTCTTC

v_call: TRBV20-1
d_call: NA
j_call: TRBJ1-3
clone_size: many
cdr3_aa: CSARGDSGNTTYF
cdr3_nt: TGCAGTGCTAGAGGGGACTCTGGAAACACCACATATTTT

v_call: TRBV20-1
d_call: TRBD1
j_call: TRBJ1-1
clone_size: many
cdr3_aa: CSGQGQTNTEAFF
cdr3_nt: TGCAGTGGCCAGGGACAGACGAACACTGAAGCTTTCTTT

v_call: TRBV7-2
d_call: TRBD1
j_call: TRBJ2-7
clone_size: many
cdr3_aa: CASSLYPGQHYEQYF
cdr3_nt: TGTGCCAGCAGCTTATACCCGGGACAGCACTACGAGCAGTACTTC

v_call: TRBV2
d_call: TRBD1
j_call: TRBJ1-2
clone_size: many
cdr3_aa: CARSLGTGQGGYTF
cdr3_nt: TGTGCCAGGTCGCTAGGGACAGGGCAAGGTGGCTACACCTTC

v_call: TRBV19
d_call: NA
j_call: TRBJ1-5
clone_size: few
cdr3_aa: CASKIRAGRDQPQHF
cdr3_nt: TGTGCCAGTAAGATAAGAGCAGGGCGAGATCAGCCCCAGCATTTT

v_call: TRBV6-9
d_call: TRBD2
j_call: TRBJ2-5
clone_size: NA
cdr3_aa: CASSSIAGGETQYF
cdr3_nt: TGTGCCAGCAGTTCGATAGCGGGAGGAGAGACCCAGTACTTC

v_call: TRBV24-1
d_call: TRBD2
j_call: TRBJ2-1
clone_size: many
cdr3_aa: CATSDAWTSGRGEQFF
cdr3_nt: TGTGCCACCAGTGATGCGTGGACTAGCGGGAGAGGTGAGCAGTTCTTC

v_call: TRBV20-1
d_call: NA
j_call: TRBJ2-3
clone_size: many
cdr3_aa: CSAIQGGDTQYF
cdr3_nt: TGCAGTGCTATACAGGGTGGAGATACGCAGTATTTT

v_call: TRBV6-1
d_call: TRBD2
j_call: TRBJ2-3
clone_size: many
cdr3_aa: CASTLGGGRDALKLPQYF
cdr3_nt: TGTGCCAGCACCCTAGGCGGGGGACGGGACGCGCTAAAGCTTCCGCAGTATTTT

v_call: TRBV10-3
d_call: TRBD1
j_call: TRBJ2-3
clone_size: many
cdr3_aa: CAISESDRVGTDTQYF
cdr3_nt: TGTGCCATCAGTGAGTCAGACAGGGTCGGGACAGATACGCAGTATTTT

v_call: TRBV9
d_call: NA
j_call: TRBJ1-3
clone_size: many
cdr3_aa: CASSPHSGNTIYF
cdr3_nt: TGTGCCAGCAGCCCCCACTCTGGAAACACCATATATTTT

v_call: TRBV27
d_call: TRBD2
j_call: TRBJ2-3
clone_size: few
cdr3_aa: CASSLSPSGRRLDTQYF
cdr3_nt: TGTGCCAGCAGTTTATCGCCTAGCGGGAGGAGGTTGGATACGCAGTATTTT

v_call: TRBV20-1
d_call: NA
j_call: TRBJ2-2
clone_size: NA
cdr3_aa: CSASGRATGELFF
cdr3_nt: TGCAGTGCTAGCGGGCGGGCCACCGGGGAGCTGTTTTTT

v_call: TRBV7-9
d_call: TRBD1
j_call: TRBJ2-7
clone_size: many
cdr3_aa: CASSHRDRGTHEQYF
cdr3_nt: TGTGCCAGCAGCCACCGGGACAGGGGGACCCACGAGCAGTACTTC

v_call: TRBV7-9
d_call: NA
j_call: TRBJ1-3
clone_size: few
cdr3_aa: CASRQQGVDTIYF
cdr3_nt: TGTGCCAGCAGGCAACAGGGTGTTGACACCATATATTTT

v_call: TRBV6-2/TRBV6-3
d_call: TRBD1
j_call: TRBJ2-2
clone_size: many
cdr3_aa: CASRATGSATGELFF
cdr3_nt: TGTGCCAGCAGGGCGACAGGGTCGGCCACCGGGGAGCTGTTTTTT

v_call: TRBV28
d_call: NA
j_call: TRBJ2-7
clone_size: few
cdr3_aa: CASSFHSNYEQYF
cdr3_nt: TGTGCCAGCAGTTTCCACTCAAACTACGAGCAGTACTTC

v_call: TRBV19
d_call: TRBD1
j_call: TRBJ2-3
clone_size: NA
cdr3_aa: CASSIDRTGATDTQYF
cdr3_nt: TGTGCCAGTAGTATAGACCGGACAGGGGCTACAGATACGCAGTATTTT

v_call: TRBV20-1
d_call: NA
j_call: TRBJ2-7
clone_size: many
cdr3_aa: CSASPLAIISYEQYF
cdr3_nt: TGCAGTGCTAGTCCTCTAGCGATAATCTCCTACGAGCAGTACTTC

v_call: TRBV7-3
d_call: NA
j_call: TRBJ2-1
clone_size: many
cdr3_aa: CASSLTHTSGNEQFF
cdr3_nt: TGTGCCAGCAGCTTAACGCACACTAGTGGCAATGAGCAGTTCTTC

v_call: TRBV4-3
d_call: TRBD2
j_call: TRBJ2-1
clone_size: few
cdr3_aa: CASSLNRASGYNEQFF
cdr3_nt: TGCGCCAGCAGCCTAAACCGGGCTAGCGGATACAATGAGCAGTTCTTC

v_call: TRBV6-1
d_call: NA
j_call: TRBJ2-5
clone_size: many
cdr3_aa: CASSEGLVGETQYF
cdr3_nt: TGTGCCAGCAGTGAAGGGCTAGTTGGGGAGACCCAGTACTTC

v_call: TRBV24-1
d_call: NA
j_call: TRBJ2-3
clone_size: NA
cdr3_aa: CATSRGATDTQYF
cdr3_nt: TGTGCCACCTCACGGGGGGCCACAGATACGCAGTATTTT

v_call: TRBV27
d_call: TRBD1
j_call: TRBJ1-3
clone_size: NA
cdr3_aa: CASSGTGLDNTIYF
cdr3_nt: TGTGCCAGCAGTGGGACAGGGCTGGATAACACCATATATTTT

v_call: TRBV5-1
d_call: NA
j_call: TRBJ1-3
clone_size: many
cdr3_aa: CASSLVNSGNTIYF
cdr3_nt: TGCGCCAGCAGCTTGGTCAACTCTGGAAACACCATATATTTT

v_call: TRBV28
d_call: NA
j_call: TRBJ2-1
clone_size: NA
cdr3_aa: CASNRRIGRSSYNEQFF
cdr3_nt: TGTGCCAGCAATCGAAGAATCGGGAGAAGTTCCTACAATGAGCAGTTCTTC

v_call: TRBV30
d_call: NA
j_call: TRBJ2-2
clone_size: many
cdr3_aa: CAWSLAGIVSGELFF
cdr3_nt: TGTGCCTGGAGTCTGGCAGGGATCGTTTCCGGGGAGCTGTTTTTT